Shown below are 30 T cell receptor beta chains from a single sample sequenced in a study of metastatic and nonmetastatic thyroid tumors. Using MiXCR, TCRdb reanalyzed the PCR reads. The sample gives 35,000 to 40,000 clones, less than 20% of which show up once; around 9.9% is in the top ten. Each patient came to thyroid surgery without any prior treatment (of any kind). Sequencing was carried out using tumor tissue. The receptors shown here come from a female donor with papillary thyroid cancer or a benign thyroid nodule (not recorded which). Some clones in this sample may be carry-over from other donors' samples.

This chain's CDR3 is CASIPSGTGGLGYTF. As DNA, the CDR3 is TGTGCCAGTATTCCCTCCGGGACAGGGGGCCTTGGCTACACCTTC. This chain uses TRBV7-9 with TRBJ1-2, with 12 positions matching TRBD1. V dropped 9 bases and J dropped 7; count of bases not matched to a gene: 12. Per germline, CDR1 SEHNR and CDR2 FQNEAQ (reference sequence). The CDR3 is made up of 15 amino acids.

This clone has just a few counts. This may be a read error, as it is one base from a much larger clone. The rearrangement links TRBV9 to TRBJ2-3; 7 nucleotides match TRBD2. This CDR3 has 15 amino acids. Germline CDR1 reads SGDLS; CDR2 reads YYNGEE. The CDR3 region has the DNA TGTGCCAGCATCGTAGGGGTCGGGAGGTCAGATACGCAGTATTTT. Encoded protein: CASIVGVGRSDTQYF.

This clone was counted at least ten times. J is TRBJ2-2 and V is TRBV20-1; TRBD2 matches at 8 bases. The CDR3 loop spans 15 amino acids. The V gene end was trimmed by 4 bases and the J gene end by 2 bases; junction bases not matched to a gene: 6. Germline CDR1 reads DFQATT; CDR2 reads SNEGSKA (reference sequence). This CDR3 is CSATRGGLNTGELFF. The CDR3 bases are TGCAGTGCTACCCGGGGGGGACTAAACACCGGGGAGCTGTTTTTT.

With regard to this clone: A much larger clone differs from this one at a single base, so this may be a read error. The chain carries TRBV20-1 and TRBJ2-5; 7 nucleotides match TRBD1. CDR3 size: 12 residues. CDR1 and CDR2 from the germline V gene are DFQATT and SNEGSKA (reference sequence). The CDR3 DNA follows: TGCAGTGCTAGCCCGCAGGGGGAGACCCGGTACTTC. Residues: CSASPQGETRYF.

This clone was detected many times. The V call is TRBV12-3 or TRBV12-4, the J call TRBJ1-1; no definite D call. Trimming took off 5 bases at V and 4 bases at J, with 11 bases between the two ends. CDR3 length: 13 amino acids. Written as DNA, the CDR3 is TGTGCCAGCAGTCCGCCCATTATCACTGAAGCTTTCTTT. Translating gives CASSPPIITEAFF.

The sample holds many counts of this clone. The chain has TRBV27 and TRBJ1-6; no reliable D call. This CDR3 is built from 12 residues. The V and J ends lost 5 bases and 7 bases respectively, with 6 bases between them. Germline values: CDR1 MNHEY, CDR2 SMNVEV (reference sequence). The CDR3 reads CASSGPNSPLHF. The CDR3 nucleotides are TGTGCCAGCAGTGGACCAAATTCACCCCTCCACTTT.

This clone was seen at least ten times. The CDR3 bases are TGTGCCAGCAGTCCCCAAACAGGGACAGGGGTCTACGAGCAGTACTTC. Translation: CASSPQTGTGVYEQYF. The V and J genes are TRBV27 and TRBJ2-7, with 10 bases identical to TRBD1. Unmatched junction bases numbered 10, after V lost 5 bases and J lost 3 bases. The CDR3 totals 16 residues. The germline gives CDR1 MNHEY, CDR2 SMNVEV (reference sequence).

This clone was counted at least ten times. In nucleotides, the CDR3 is TGTGCCAGCAGTTTTCAACAGACGGATCAGCCCCAGCATTTT. Translation gives CASSFQQTDQPQHF. The chain combines TRBV12-3 or TRBV12-4 with TRBJ1-5; no clear D. The CDR3 length is 14 residues. Between the trimmed V and J ends, which lost 3 bases and 5 bases, there was a span of 11 bases.

This clone occurred many times. This chain links TRBV4-1 with TRBJ2-7; D may be TRBD1 or TRBD2 (5 bases each). CDR3 size: 16 residues. Germline V lookup: CDR1 MGHRA, CDR2 YSYEKL. Trimming took off 1 base at V and 6 bases at J, with 19 bases between the two ends. CDR3 sequence: CASSQVGARSQTEQYF. DNA for the CDR3: TGCGCCAGCAGCCAAGTCGGGGCCAGGTCCCAGACCGAGCAGTACTTC.

This clone was counted many times. The gene calls are TRBV4-3 and TRBJ2-1; D remains unclear. This CDR3 spans 17 amino acids. CDR1 LGHNA and CDR2 YSLEER come from the germline V gene. V was trimmed by 4 bases and J by 8 bases, leaving 24 bases between them. The CDR3 DNA is TGCGCCAGCAGCCCCACTTTGGACCGGGTGACGGGCGATGAGCAGTTCTTC. It encodes CASSPTLDRVTGDEQFF.

This clone was recorded many times. The rearrangement uses TRBV6-1 and TRBJ1-1; D call uncertain. Germline CDR1 MNHNS, CDR2 SASEGT. The CDR3 totals 15 residues. The germline V and J ends were trimmed by 5 bases and 4 bases, with 17 bases remaining between them. CDR3 loop: CASSPGASLRTEAFF. DNA for the CDR3: TGTGCCAGCAGTCCCGGCGCCAGTTTACGCACTGAAGCTTTCTTT.

Comment on this clone: A read error may account for a junction end that differs from germline. This rearrangement joins TRBV30 to TRBJ2-2; D not certain. The germline gives CDR1 GTSNPN, CDR2 SVGIG (reference sequence). The CDR3 consists of 13 residues. The CDR3, as DNA: TGTGCCTGGAGCAAGGTTAGCCCCGGTGAGCTGTTTTTT. Its translation: CAWSKVSPGELFF.

This clone is medium-sized. The chain employs TRBV12-3 or TRBV12-4 and TRBJ2-2; D gene uncertain. The CDR3 sequence is 14 residues long. Deletions cut 3 bases from V and 6 bases from J, with 11 bases between. The CDR3 protein is CASSFASSSGELFF. The CDR3 DNA is TGTGCCAGCAGTTTTGCATCCTCGTCCGGGGAGCTGTTTTTT.

This clone was found many times. The V call is TRBV6-1, the J call TRBJ1-2, with D unclear. Germline V lookup: CDR1 MNHNS, CDR2 SASEGT. Trimming cost V 5 bases and J 5 bases, with 15 bases left between them. The CDR3 is 14 residues long. CDR3 residues: CASSIRPRGYGYTF. The CDR3 region has the DNA TGTGCCAGCAGTATTAGACCGCGTGGGTATGGCTACACCTTC.

At least ten counts were recorded for this clone. This chain joins TRBV14 and TRBJ2-1; 11 positions agree with TRBD2. The CDR3 is 18 residues long. Unmatched junction bases numbered 11, after V lost 0 bases and J lost 7 bases. Germline values: CDR1 SGHDN, CDR2 FVKESK. CDR3 region: CASSQEGSSGRARNEQFF. In nucleotides, the CDR3 is TGTGCCAGCAGCCAAGAAGGGAGTAGCGGGAGGGCCAGGAATGAGCAGTTCTTC. Full variable domain (remainder filled in from reference TRBV14 and TRBJ2-1): EAGVTQFPSHSVIEKGQTVTLRCDPISGHDNLYWYRRVMGKEIKFLLHFVKESKQDESGMPNNRFLAERTGGTYSTLKVQPAELEDSGVYFCASSQEGSSGRARNEQFFGPGTRLTVL.

This clone has a count of ten or more. The chain uses TRBV5-5 and TRBJ1-5; 12 nucleotides match TRBD1. Germline V gene lookup returns CDR1 SGHKS and CDR2 YYEKEE (reference sequence). This CDR3 region has 15 residues. The ends lost 5 bases at V and 6 bases at J; junction bases unmatched: 6. CDR3 protein: CASRAGQGAIQPQHF. The CDR3 DNA is TGTGCCAGCAGGGCGGGACAGGGGGCGATTCAGCCCCAGCATTTT. The full variable domain, its missing parts supplied by reference TRBV5-5 and TRBJ1-5, is DAGVTQSPTHLIKTRGQQVTLRCSPISGHKSVSWYQQVLGQGPQFIFQYYEKEERGRGNFPDRFSARQFPNYSSELNVNALLLGDSALYLCASRAGQGAIQPQHFGDGTRLSIL.

The sample holds many counts of this clone. A read error is possible here, since a much larger clone lies one base away. This sample also contains other DNA sequences that code for the same CDR3. The rearrangement links TRBV7-9 to TRBJ1-2; 8 bases fit TRBD1. Per germline, CDR1 SEHNR and CDR2 FQNEAQ (reference sequence). This CDR3 spans 13 amino acids. As DNA, the CDR3 is TGCGCCAGCAGCTTAGGACAGGGACGTGGCTACACCTTC. Translating gives CASSLGQGRGYTF. The variable domain in full, with the rest retrieved from reference TRBV7-9 and TRBJ1-2, is DTGVSQNPRHKITKRGQNVTFRCDPISEHNRLYWYRQTLGQGPEFLTYFQNEAQLEKSRLLSDRFSAERPKGSFSTLEIQRTEQGDSAMYLCASSLGQGRGYTFGSGTRLTVV.

This clone was counted many times. The CDR3 DNA reads TGTGCCAGCAGCCAAGATATTGGGGGATCGGACACCGGGGAGCTGTTTTTT. Its translation is CASSQDIGGSDTGELFF. This chain joins TRBV3-1 and TRBJ2-2, with D tentatively TRBD1 or TRBD2 (5 bases each). V lost 0 bases and J 3 bases, leaving 14 bases between the germline ends. The CDR3 runs 17 residues. CDR1 is LGHDT, CDR2 YNNKEL, per germline (reference sequence).

This chain links TRBV6-1 with TRBJ1-5, with 7 bases that match TRBD1. The ends lost 4 bases at V and 2 bases at J; junction bases unmatched: 5. This CDR3 contains 15 residues. Germline loops: CDR1 MNHNS, CDR2 SASEGT. The CDR3 here is CASSVPGGGNQPQHF. The DNA for the CDR3 is TGTGCCAGCAGTGTTCCAGGGGGTGGCAATCAGCCCCAGCATTTT.

A single count supports this clone. A much larger clone lies a single base off, so this may be a read error. This same CDR3 is encoded by further DNA sequences in the sample. The rearrangement links TRBV3-1 to TRBJ2-2; D is unresolved. CDR1 and CDR2 (germline): LGHDT, YNNKEL (reference sequence). The CDR3 contains 14 residues. CDR3 sequence: CASSPRSNTGELFF. In DNA form, the CDR3 reads TGTGCCAGCAGCCCCCGGTCGAACACCGGTGAGCTGTTTTTT.

In this sample, this clone is medium-sized. The rearrangement joins TRBV20-1 to TRBJ1-4, with unresolved D. V lost 4 bases and J lost 4, with 16 bases in between. The CDR3 spans 15 residues. CDR1 and CDR2 (germline): DFQATT, SNEGSKA (reference sequence). For the CDR3, the DNA is TGCAGTGCTAAAGACGAGGGCCGGGGTAATGAAAAACTGTTTTTT. This sequence encodes CSAKDEGRGNEKLFF.

This clone was observed at least ten times. Here the CDR3 reads CASALGTASYNEQFF. DNA of the CDR3: TGTGCCAGCGCCTTGGGGACAGCTTCTTACAATGAGCAGTTCTTC. The genes are TRBV11-3 and TRBJ2-1; 7 nucleotides match TRBD1. The CDR3 totals 15 residues. The germline V gene has CDR1 SGHNT and CDR2 YENEEA. Trimming cost V 8 bases and J 4 bases; bases outside gene matches: 11.

This chain links TRBV5-1 with TRBJ2-1; 7 positions agree with TRBD1. Trimming removed 0 bases from V and 6 bases from J; junction bases left unmatched: 9. CDR1 is SGHRS, CDR2 YFSETQ, per germline. This CDR3 comprises 16 residues. For the CDR3, the DNA is TGCGCCAGCAGCTTGGAACAGGGGTCTAGGTCCAATGAGCAGTTCTTC. It is translated as CASSLEQGSRSNEQFF.

This clone was counted ten times or more. At the DNA level, this CDR3 is encoded by other sequences in the same sample as well. In nucleotides, the CDR3 is TGTGCCAGCAGCTTAGCGCCCACCGGGGAGCTGTTTTTT. Translated, it gives CASSLAPTGELFF. This chain uses TRBV7-8 with TRBJ2-2; D not resolved. The CDR3 covers 13 residues. Trimming pared 0 bases from V and 4 bases from J, leaving 3 bases between. Germline values: CDR1 SGHVS, CDR2 FQNEAQ.

This clone was counted many times. The same CDR3 arises from other DNA sequences in this sample as well. The chain joins TRBV24-1 to TRBJ2-3, with a weak D call TRBD2 (6 bases). Germline V gives CDR1 KGHDR, CDR2 SFDVKD. Trimming took off 2 bases at V and 4 bases at J, with 21 bases between the two ends. This CDR3 region has 18 residues. CDR3 amino acids: CATSDSRRKAGRADTQYF. In nucleotides, the CDR3 is TGTGCCACCAGTGATTCTAGGAGAAAGGCGGGGCGCGCAGATACGCAGTATTTT.

This clone showed up just a few times. The CDR3 sequence: CASSPRDEQYF. The CDR3 nucleotides read TGTGCCAGCAGCCCCCGGGACGAGCAGTACTTC. The rearrangement joins TRBV12-3 or TRBV12-4 to TRBJ2-7; D is uncertain. This CDR3 region has 11 residues. The ends were cut back, 6 bases at V and 5 bases at J, with 8 bases in the middle.

This clone was seen ten or more times. The chain uses TRBV20-1 and TRBJ1-4; tentatively, D is TRBD1 (6 bases). CDR1 and CDR2 (germline): DFQATT, SNEGSKA (reference sequence). This CDR3 contains 14 residues. V was pared by 6 bases and J by 1 base, with 12 bases between. CDR3 coding DNA: TGCAGTGCATGGGGGGCGGGAACTAATGAAAAACTGTTTTTT. This gives the protein CSAWGAGTNEKLFF.

This clone was picked up many times. This rearrangement joins TRBV20-1 to TRBJ2-1; D tentatively reads TRBD1 or TRBD2 (5 bases each). This CDR3 is 16 amino acids long. Germline CDR1 and CDR2: DFQATT and SNEGSKA (reference sequence). Trimming took 1 base from V and 10 from J, leaving 23 bases between them. This CDR3 reads CSARGTGTRTLGEQFF. DNA of the CDR3: TGCAGTGCTAGAGGAACCGGGACCCGCACGCTGGGGGAGCAGTTCTTC.

Worth noting for this clone: An end of the junction does not agree with germline; a read error may underlie this. The chain carries TRBV27 and TRBJ2-7, with a weak D call TRBD2 (6 bases). Looked up from germline, CDR1 is MNHEY and CDR2 is SMNVEV (reference sequence). The CDR3 runs to 14 residues. The DNA of the CDR3 is TGTGCCAGCAGCATTCGGGAGAGGTCCTACGATCAGTACTTC. It translates to CASSIRERSYDQYF.

The sample holds many counts of this clone. The chain couples TRBV20-1 to TRBJ2-3; 10 bases are shared with TRBD2. V was clipped by 0 bases and J by 6 bases; unmatched bases: 15. Germline V lookup: CDR1 DFQATT, CDR2 SNEGSKA (reference sequence). The CDR3 consists of 18 residues. CDR3 sequence (DNA): TGCAGTGCTAGAGATCTTAGAGGACTAGCGGTTGCGTTGGATACGCAGTATTTT. This translates into CSARDLRGLAVALDTQYF.